This T cell receptor (beta chain) was sequenced in a study of blood T cell repertoires in COVID-19. In the original analysis: Researchers report that nucleated cell counts were estimated from reference gene primer amplification. Using immunoSEQ multiplex PCR, the repertoire was profiled, and TCRdb retains in-frame clones only, with some absent. V and J calls and clone size follow that table, whereas D and trimming were derived from the DNA. The profile shows 160,000 or so clones, more than 80% of them singletons. Sequencing input: peripheral blood. The clonotype comes from a man between 60 and 75 years old with acute or convalescent COVID-19.

The CDR3 region is CASSHPGANSPLHF. CDR3 bases: TGTGCCAGCAGTCACCCGGGTGCTAATTCACCCCTCCACTTT. V is TRBV6-2 or TRBV6-3 and J is TRBJ1-6; unclear D gene. The V and J ends lost 5 bases and 6 bases respectively, with 11 bases between them. Germline assignment: CDR1 MNHEY and CDR2 SVGEGT. The CDR3 runs to 14 residues.